Listed here are 14 T cell receptor beta chains from one sample, sequenced in a study of shared clonotypes between healthy human individuals. This table comes from immunoSEQ multiplex PCR, and its TCRdb copy is limited to in-frame clones, with some not included. This table holds about 2.3 million clones, approximately 90% found once. Sequencing used naive CD4+ T cells from PBMCs. Specified subset: CD45RA+ positively selected. These receptors were collected from a man aged 18 to 35 in good health. Some clones in this sample may be carry-over from other donors' samples.

This clone was seen a single time. This rearrangement joins TRBV5-1 to TRBJ2-1; 15 bases are shared with TRBD2. The trim removed 4 bases at V and 7 bases at J, leaving 15 bases unmatched. Germline-derived CDR1 and CDR2 are SGHRS and YFSETQ. This CDR3 spans 19 amino acids. The CDR3 DNA sequence: TGCGCCAGCAGCCTCCAACCAGACGGACTAGCGGGAGGGCCGAATGAGCAGTTCTTC. This translates into CASSLQPDGLAGGPNEQFF.

This chain joins TRBV7-2 and TRBJ2-7, with 10 bases lining up with TRBD2. Germline V gene sequence: CDR1 SGHTA, CDR2 FQGNSA. The J segment lost 5 bases and the V segment lost 4 bases, leaving 11 bases of the junction unmatched. The CDR3 runs 16 residues. The CDR3 DNA reads TGTGCCAGCAGCTCCCGGTACCTAGCGGGAGCCCACGAGCAGTACTTC. It encodes CASSSRYLAGAHEQYF.

The chain has TRBV7-2 and TRBJ2-5; D is ambiguous. Germline CDR1 and CDR2: SGHTA and FQGNSA. The CDR3 is made up of 14 amino acids. The germline V and J ends were trimmed by 5 bases and 4 bases, with 14 bases remaining between them. Here the CDR3 reads CASSKNQFPETQYF. The CDR3 coding sequence is TGTGCCAGCAGCAAAAACCAGTTCCCAGAGACCCAGTACTTC.

With respect to this clone: The sample carries other DNA sequences with the same CDR3. The V call is TRBV18, the J call TRBJ2-7; 10 bases fit TRBD1. This CDR3 comprises 15 residues. Unmatched junction bases numbered 4, after V lost 3 bases and J lost 2 bases. Per germline, CDR1 KGHSH and CDR2 LQKENI. The chain's CDR3 is CASSPGQGITYEQYF. The DNA for the CDR3 is TGTGCCAGCTCACCGGGACAGGGGATTACCTACGAGCAGTACTTC.

The chain has TRBV9 and TRBJ1-6; D is unresolved. V was cut by 0 bases and J by 14 bases, with 15 bases left in between. The CDR3 runs to 14 residues. Germline V gene lookup returns CDR1 SGDLS and CDR2 YYNGEE. CDR3 nucleotide sequence: TGTGCCAGCAGCGTAGGAGCCGGGATCGGTACCCTCCACTTT. This sequence encodes CASSVGAGIGTLHF.

V and J are TRBV7-9 and TRBJ2-7, with D perhaps being TRBD1 or TRBD2 (6 bases each). The V end was cut by 1 base, the J end by 1 base, with 17 bases between. CDR3 length: 17 residues. Per the germline V gene, CDR1 is SEHNR and CDR2 is FQNEAQ (reference sequence). The CDR3 region is CASSLVWAGTLSYEQYF. As DNA, the CDR3 is TGTGCCAGCAGCTTAGTTTGGGCGGGGACACTTTCCTACGAGCAGTACTTC.

The rearrangement uses TRBV18 and TRBJ1-3; TRBD1 might be the D (5 bases). Per the germline V gene, CDR1 is KGHSH and CDR2 is LQKENI. CDR3 length: 17 amino acids. V shed 4 bases and J shed 4 bases, with 20 bases lying between them. The DNA of the CDR3 is TGTGCCAGCTCACTTACCCCGGGACCTACGGGAGGAAACACCATATATTTT. It codes for CASSLTPGPTGGNTIYF.

As for this clone: This same CDR3 is encoded by further DNA sequences in the sample. The chain uses TRBV7-2 and TRBJ2-2; TRBD2 aligns across 10 bases. V lost 1 base and J lost 5; bases outside the gene matches: 1. Germline CDR1 is SGHTA and CDR2 is FQGNSA. This CDR3 spans 15 amino acids. The CDR3, as DNA: TGTGCCAGCAGCTTAGGACTAGCGGGTACCGGGGAGCTGTTTTTT. This gives the protein CASSLGLAGTGELFF.

J is TRBJ1-2 and V is TRBV4-1; D might be TRBD1 (6 bases). The germline V and J ends were trimmed by 0 bases and 8 bases, with 19 bases remaining between them. Germline V gives CDR1 MGHRA, CDR2 YSYEKL. The CDR3 spans 16 residues. The CDR3 loop is CASSQEWFRGGGGYTF. CDR3 DNA sequence: TGCGCCAGCAGCCAAGAGTGGTTTCGCGGGGGCGGGGGCTACACCTTC.

This rearrangement joins TRBV2 to TRBJ2-3; D may match TRBD1 or TRBD2 (5 bases each). The V gene lost 5 bases and the J gene lost 1 base, with 10 bases spanning the gap. The CDR3 consists of 14 residues. Germline V CDR1 and CDR2: SNHLY, FYNNEI. The CDR3 region is CASSRDRRTDTQYF. CDR3 DNA: TGTGCCAGCAGTCGGGACCGACGCACAGATACGCAGTATTTT.

As regards this clone: In the same sample, other DNA sequences code for this CDR3. The chain couples TRBV5-1 to TRBJ2-7; 7 bases match TRBD2. The CDR3 extends over 15 amino acids. Germline CDR1 and CDR2: SGHRS and YFSETQ. V trimming: 0 bases; J trimming: 0 bases; junction bases outside the gene matches: 3. In DNA, the CDR3 is TGCGCCAGCAGCTTGGCACTAGCGCCCTCCTACGAGCAGTACTTC. As protein: CASSLALAPSYEQYF.

In its sample, this clone was seen a few times. This rearrangement joins TRBV2 to TRBJ2-7, with D unclear. V was clipped by 2 bases and J by 2 bases, with 7 bases between them. Germline CDR1 reads SNHLY; CDR2 reads FYNNEI. The CDR3 has 13 amino acids. The CDR3 sequence: CASSESRAYEQYF. Here the CDR3 DNA reads TGTGCCAGCAGTGAATCCAGAGCCTACGAGCAGTACTTC.

The rearrangement joins TRBV25-1 to TRBJ2-6; perhaps TRBD1 as D (5 bases). Germline V lookup: CDR1 MGHDK, CDR2 SYGVNS. Trimming took 5 bases from V and 5 from J, leaving 22 bases between them. CDR3 length: 18 residues. Here the CDR3 DNA reads TGTGCCAGCAGTCAGTATACAACTGGACAAAGTCGGGCCAACGTCCTGACTTTC. The encoded protein is CASSQYTTGQSRANVLTF.

The chain joins TRBV29-1 to TRBJ1-2; no firm D call. Trimming left V 6 bases short and J 8 bases short, with 19 bases between. CDR1 is SQVTM, CDR2 ANQGSEA, per germline. CDR3 length: 13 residues. The CDR3 sequence: CSVGEDLYAGYTF. The CDR3 DNA follows: TGCAGCGTCGGCGAAGACCTTTATGCGGGCTACACCTTC.